Shown below are 22 T cell receptor beta chains from a single sample sequenced in a study of T-cell reconstitution after alpha-beta-depleted transplantation in children. A TCRbeta library incorporating unique molecular identifiers was prepared. A single record per CDR3 protein comes from TCRdb applying MiXCR to the PCR reads. The table records approximately 210,000 distinct CDR3 sequences, roughly 15% of them present only once. Material: PBMCs from the stem cell graft donor, obtained from the stem cell graft. The source of these receptors is a human donor who donated a stem cell graft to a child with acute lymphoblastic leukemia.

In its sample, this clonotype was seen many times. The rearrangement joins TRBV5-4 to TRBJ2-3; 12 bases are shared with TRBD2. CDR3 length equals 16 residues. Trimming removed 0 bases from V and 5 bases from J; junction bases left unmatched: 4. The V gene's germline CDR1 is SGHNT and CDR2 YYREEE (reference sequence). Written as DNA, the CDR3 is TGTGCCAGCAGCTTGGAGACTAGCGGGAGCGGAGATACGCAGTATTTT. It encodes CASSLETSGSGDTQYF.

This clonotype was found once. The chain recombines TRBV21-1 with TRBJ2-2; the listed D gene, TRBD2, was not tested against the DNA. TRBV21-1 is designated a pseudogene. The CDR3 spans 16 residues. This CDR3 reads CASSKETLAGAGELFF. The CDR3 region has the DNA TGTGCCAGCAGCAAAGAAACACTAGCGGGAGCCGGGGAGCTGTTTTTT.

This clonotype was seen repeatedly, ten times or more. V and J are TRBV5-1 and TRBJ2-1, with 10 positions matching TRBD2. The CDR3 length is 18 residues. V dropped 5 bases and J dropped 7; count of bases not matched to a gene: 18. Germline CDR1 and CDR2: SGHRS and YFSETQ. Written as DNA, the CDR3 is TGCGCCAGCAGGAGGGTAGCGGGAGGCCTTTTATTGGGTAATGAGCAGTTCTTC. The encoded protein is CASRRVAGGLLLGNEQFF.

V usage is TRBV29-1 and J usage is TRBJ2-1, with 7 bases fitting TRBD2. The V and J ends lost 3 bases and 11 bases, in that order; junction bases with no gene match: 13. There are 14 residues in the CDR3. The germline CDR1 and CDR2 sequences are SQVTM and ANQGSEA. CDR3 residues: CSVEGGGQATKQFF. In DNA form, the CDR3 reads TGCAGCGTTGAGGGGGGAGGGCAGGCGACAAAGCAGTTCTTC.

This clonotype was seen many times. The J gene is TRBJ2-3, the V gene TRBV5-1; D is perhaps TRBD2 (6 bases). V was clipped by 1 base and J by 4 bases, with 13 bases between them. The germline gives CDR1 SGHRS, CDR2 YFSETQ. The CDR3 loop spans 15 amino acids. The CDR3 here is CASSLNPGEPDTQYF. In DNA form, the CDR3 reads TGCGCCAGCAGCTTGAATCCGGGAGAACCAGATACGCAGTATTTT.

This chain links TRBV11-3 with TRBJ1-6; weak D call: TRBD1 (6 bases). Germline V lookup: CDR1 SGHNT, CDR2 YENEEA. There are 13 residues in the CDR3. V lost 2 bases, J lost 10 bases, and 9 bases lay in between. The DNA for the CDR3 is TGTGCCAGCAGCTTACAGGGGACCTCACCCCTCCACTTT. Translating gives CASSLQGTSPLHF.

Many counts were recorded for this clonotype. The chain joins TRBV20-1 to TRBJ2-5, with D tentatively TRBD2 (6 bases). V lost 6 bases to trimming and J lost 7 bases, with 27 bases between them. The length of the CDR3 is 16 residues. Germline CDR1 DFQATT, CDR2 SNEGSKA (reference sequence). The CDR3 coding sequence is TGCAGTGCCCAATTGGAGGCTAGCGCGGAGGTTGGGACCCAGTACTTC. Translated, it gives CSAQLEASAEVGTQYF.

About this clonotype itself: A read error may explain this, as a much larger clone is one base away. Because the CDR3 is missing its conserved closing phenylalanine or tryptophan, this is likely a read error. The V call is TRBV29-1, the J call TRBJ2-3; D unresolved. Trimming shortened V by 6 bases and J by 3 bases, and 7 bases separated the two germline ends. This CDR3 contains 11 residues. Germline lookup yields CDR1 SQVTM and CDR2 ANQGSEA. The CDR3 region is CSVGRTDTQYL. The CDR3 coding sequence is TGCAGCGTAGGGCGAACAGATACGCAGTATTTG.

This clonotype was counted many times. The rearrangement links TRBV3-1 to TRBJ2-3; 10 nucleotides match TRBD2. The V and J ends lost 0 bases and 6 bases, in that order; junction bases with no gene match: 6. Per the germline V gene, CDR1 is LGHDT and CDR2 is YNNKEL (reference sequence). The CDR3 has 16 residues. The chain's CDR3 is CASSQEALAGEDTQYF. In DNA, the CDR3 is TGTGCCAGCAGCCAAGAAGCCCTAGCGGGAGAGGATACGCAGTATTTT.

This chain uses TRBV28 with TRBJ1-2; tentatively, D is TRBD1 (6 bases). Germline CDR1 and CDR2: MDHEN and SYDVKM. This CDR3 contains 16 residues. The V gene lost 2 bases and the J gene lost 5 bases, with 18 bases spanning the gap. The CDR3 region is CASSLPGGLGKYGYTF. The CDR3 DNA sequence: TGTGCCAGCAGTTTACCCGGGGGCCTGGGGAAGTATGGCTACACCTTC.

At least ten counts were recorded for this clonotype. This chain joins TRBV12-3 or TRBV12-4 and TRBJ2-1; D uncertain. V was clipped by 6 bases and J by 5 bases, with 2 bases between them. The CDR3 sequence is 10 residues long. The CDR3 sequence is CASRHNEQFF. Here the CDR3 DNA reads TGTGCCAGCAGACACAATGAGCAGTTCTTC.

The gene calls are TRBV7-7 and TRBJ2-5; D unresolved. This CDR3 is built from 12 residues. The germline V and J ends were trimmed by 5 bases and 6 bases, with 10 bases remaining between them. Germline V gene sequence: CDR1 SSHAT, CDR2 FNYEAQ (reference sequence). The DNA for the CDR3 is TGTGCCAGCAGCCCGGATTTAAAGACCCAGTACTTC. It translates to CASSPDLKTQYF.

This clonotype was observed at least ten times. The V gene is TRBV21-1, the J gene TRBJ2-6; TRBD2 is the table's D call and was not checked against the DNA. TRBV21-1 is termed a pseudogene. CDR3 length: 18 amino acids. The CDR3 is CASSFPETRESGANVLTF. The CDR3 region has the DNA TGTGCCAGCAGCTTCCCAGAGACTAGGGAGTCTGGGGCCAACGTCCTGACTTTC.

This clonotype appeared a few times. This sequence joins TRBV5-1 and TRBJ2-7, with 7 bases identical to TRBD2. The junction had 9 bases not matched to a gene; V was cut back by 0 bases and J by 6 bases. The CDR3 is 15 residues long. Germline lookup yields CDR1 SGHRS and CDR2 YFSETQ. CDR3 in DNA: TGCGCCAGCAGCTTGGACGCGGGAGCGCTCGGCGAGCAGTACTTC. Its protein product is CASSLDAGALGEQYF.

This clonotype was recorded at least ten times. The V and J genes are TRBV20-1 and TRBJ1-1; TRBD1 is a possible D gene (5 bases). V shed 5 bases and J shed 1 base, with 17 bases lying between them. The CDR3 consists of 15 residues. Germline V lookup: CDR1 DFQATT, CDR2 SNEGSKA (reference sequence). CDR3 protein: CSAQPPGGTNTEAFF. In DNA form, the CDR3 reads TGCAGTGCTCAACCCCCGGGGGGAACGAACACTGAAGCTTTCTTT.

The chain carries TRBV7-6 and TRBJ2-5; no firm D call. CDR1 and CDR2 (germline): SGHVS, FNYEAQ. V was cut by 7 bases and J by 2 bases, with 14 bases left in between. CDR3 length: 14 residues. CDR3 loop: CASTKGGQQETQYF. The DNA of the CDR3 is TGTGCCAGCACCAAAGGCGGCCAGCAAGAGACCCAGTACTTC.

This clonotype was found many times. V and J are TRBV7-9 and TRBJ2-1; a weak D match, TRBD1 (6 bases). Germline CDR1 and CDR2: SEHNR and FQNEAQ (reference sequence). The CDR3 is 15 residues long. The V end lost 3 bases, the J end lost 4 bases, and 13 bases lay between the germline ends. For the CDR3, the DNA is TGTGCCAGCAGCTTGCGACAGGCGATTTACAATGAGCAGTTCTTC. Its translation is CASSLRQAIYNEQFF.

This clonotype was seen at least ten times. The rearrangement links TRBV28 to TRBJ1-2; D possibly corresponds to TRBD1 (5 bases). V lost 7 bases to trimming and J lost 4 bases, with 16 bases between them. The germline V gene encodes CDR1 MDHEN and CDR2 SYDVKM. This CDR3 region has 14 residues. CDR3 in DNA: TGTGCCAGCATCGAAGACAGCGCCGTCTATGGCTACACCTTC. Translated: CASIEDSAVYGYTF.

In this sample, this clonotype turned up many times. The chain joins TRBV12-3 or TRBV12-4 to TRBJ1-5, with a tentative D call TRBD1 (6 bases). The CDR3 totals 16 residues. V dropped 7 bases and J dropped 0 bases, with 16 bases sitting between them. CDR3 residues: CASTTYTGYSNQPQHF. In DNA form, the CDR3 reads TGTGCCAGCACCACCTACACAGGGTATAGCAATCAGCCCCAGCATTTT.

There are many counts of this clonotype. The J gene is TRBJ2-1, the V gene TRBV12-3 or TRBV12-4, with TRBD2 identical over 9 bases. After removal of 3 bases from V and 9 bases from J, the junction contained 9 bases not matched to a gene. This CDR3 contains 15 residues. The CDR3 DNA reads as TGTGCCAGCAGTTTCGGGGTAGCGGGAGAAGGTGAGCAGTTCTTC. Protein sequence: CASSFGVAGEGEQFF.

This clonotype showed up many times. The V gene is TRBV20-1, the J gene TRBJ2-2; 9 bases are a match to TRBD2. J was trimmed by 3 bases and V by 3 bases; bases with no gene match: 5. Germline assignment: CDR1 DFQATT and CDR2 SNEGSKA (reference sequence). The CDR3 loop spans 15 amino acids. The CDR3 bases are TGCAGTGCTAGGCGAGCGGGAGGCGACACCGGGGAGCTGTTTTTT. It is translated as CSARRAGGDTGELFF.

This clonotype occurred many times. The V call is TRBV29-1, the J call TRBJ1-1; D is undetermined. Trimming took off 4 bases at V and 1 base at J, with 7 bases between the two ends. There are 12 residues in the CDR3. Germline loops: CDR1 SQVTM, CDR2 ANQGSEA. CDR3 nucleotides: TGCAGCGTTGGTCCAGGGAACACTGAAGCTTTCTTT. As protein: CSVGPGNTEAFF.